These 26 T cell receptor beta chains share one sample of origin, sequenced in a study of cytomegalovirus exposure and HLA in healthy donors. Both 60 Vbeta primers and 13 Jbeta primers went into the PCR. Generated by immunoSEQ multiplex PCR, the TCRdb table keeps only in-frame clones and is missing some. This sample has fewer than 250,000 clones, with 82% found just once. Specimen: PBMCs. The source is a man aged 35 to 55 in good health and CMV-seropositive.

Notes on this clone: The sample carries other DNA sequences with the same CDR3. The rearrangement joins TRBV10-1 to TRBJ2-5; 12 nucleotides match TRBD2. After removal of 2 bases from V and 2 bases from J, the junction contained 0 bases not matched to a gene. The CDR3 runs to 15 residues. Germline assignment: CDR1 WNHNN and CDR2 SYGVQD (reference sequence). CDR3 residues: CASSEGLAGQETQYF. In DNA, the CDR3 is TGCGCCAGCAGTGAGGGACTAGCGGGGCAAGAGACCCAGTACTTC.

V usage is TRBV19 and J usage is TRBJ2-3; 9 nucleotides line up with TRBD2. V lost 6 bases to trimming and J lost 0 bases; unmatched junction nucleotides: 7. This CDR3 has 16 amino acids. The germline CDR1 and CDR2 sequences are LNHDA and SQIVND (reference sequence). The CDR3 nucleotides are TGTGCCAGTAGGAATAGCGGGAGCCCTAGCACAGATACGCAGTATTTT. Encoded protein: CASRNSGSPSTDTQYF.

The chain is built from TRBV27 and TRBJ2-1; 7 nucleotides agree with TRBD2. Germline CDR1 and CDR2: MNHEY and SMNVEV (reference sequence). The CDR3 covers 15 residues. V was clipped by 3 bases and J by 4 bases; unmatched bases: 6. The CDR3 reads CASSFSSGLYNEQFF. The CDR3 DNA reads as TGTGCCAGCAGTTTTTCTAGCGGCCTTTACAATGAGCAGTTCTTC.

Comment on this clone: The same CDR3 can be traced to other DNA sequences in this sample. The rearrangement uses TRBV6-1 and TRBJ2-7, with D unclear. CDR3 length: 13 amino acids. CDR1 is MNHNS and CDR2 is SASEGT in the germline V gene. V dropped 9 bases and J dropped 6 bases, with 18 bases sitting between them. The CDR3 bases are TGTGCCAGTAACTTCGGACCTTTTAGCGAGCAGTACGTC. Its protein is CASNFGPFSEQYV.

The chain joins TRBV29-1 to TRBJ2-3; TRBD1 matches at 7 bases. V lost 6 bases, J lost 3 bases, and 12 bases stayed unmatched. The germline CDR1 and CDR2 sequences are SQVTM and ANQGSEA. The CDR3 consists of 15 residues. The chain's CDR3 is CSVPKRGTVTDTQYF. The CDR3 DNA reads TGCAGCGTCCCCAAGAGGGGGACAGTAACAGATACGCAGTATTTT.

The CDR3 sequence is CASSLMGGTQETQYF. The CDR3 coding sequence is TGTGCCAGCAGCTTGATGGGGGGGACCCAAGAGACCCAGTACTTC. The chain combines TRBV7-3 with TRBJ2-5, with 7 bases matching TRBD2. Losses at the gene ends were 3 bases for V and 1 base for J; bases not matched to a gene: 5. The CDR3 contains 15 residues. CDR1 SGHTA and CDR2 FQGTGA come from the germline V gene.

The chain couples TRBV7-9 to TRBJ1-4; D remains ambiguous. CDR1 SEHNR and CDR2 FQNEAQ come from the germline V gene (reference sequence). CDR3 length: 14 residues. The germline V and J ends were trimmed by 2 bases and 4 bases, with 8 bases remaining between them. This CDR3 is CASSLSGNNEKLFF. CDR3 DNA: TGTGCCAGCAGCTTATCGGGGAATAATGAAAAACTGTTTTTT.

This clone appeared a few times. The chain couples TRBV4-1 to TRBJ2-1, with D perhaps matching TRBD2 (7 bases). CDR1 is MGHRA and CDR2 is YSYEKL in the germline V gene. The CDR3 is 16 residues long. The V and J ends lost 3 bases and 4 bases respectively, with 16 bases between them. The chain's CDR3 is CASSHEGRGAYNEQFF. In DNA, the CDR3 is TGCGCCAGCAGCCATGAGGGACGGGGGGCTTACAATGAGCAGTTCTTC.

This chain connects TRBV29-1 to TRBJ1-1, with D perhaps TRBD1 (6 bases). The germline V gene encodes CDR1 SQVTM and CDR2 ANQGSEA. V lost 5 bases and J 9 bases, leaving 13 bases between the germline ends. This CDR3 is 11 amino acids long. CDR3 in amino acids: CSVYRESQAFF. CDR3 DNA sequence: TGCAGCGTTTACAGGGAGTCACAAGCTTTCTTT.

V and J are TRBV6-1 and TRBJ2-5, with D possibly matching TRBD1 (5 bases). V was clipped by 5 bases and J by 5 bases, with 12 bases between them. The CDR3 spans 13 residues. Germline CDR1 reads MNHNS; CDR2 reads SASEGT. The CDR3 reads CASSPQGWETQYF. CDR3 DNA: TGTGCCAGCAGTCCTCAGGGATGGGAGACCCAGTACTTC.

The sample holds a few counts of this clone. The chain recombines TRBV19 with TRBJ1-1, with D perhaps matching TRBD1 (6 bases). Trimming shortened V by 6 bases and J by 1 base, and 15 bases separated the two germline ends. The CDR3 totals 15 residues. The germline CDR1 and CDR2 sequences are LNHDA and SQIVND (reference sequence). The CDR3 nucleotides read TGTGCCAGTAGCTCCCTGGACAGACCGAACACTGAAGCTTTCTTT. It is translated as CASSSLDRPNTEAFF.

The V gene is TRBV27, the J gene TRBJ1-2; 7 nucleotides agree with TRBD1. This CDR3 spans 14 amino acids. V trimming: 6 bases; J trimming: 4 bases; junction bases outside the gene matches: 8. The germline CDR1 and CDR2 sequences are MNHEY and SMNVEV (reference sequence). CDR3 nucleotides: TGTGCCAGCAGCCAGGGGGGTCCCCCCTATGGCTACACCTTC. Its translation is CASSQGGPPYGYTF.

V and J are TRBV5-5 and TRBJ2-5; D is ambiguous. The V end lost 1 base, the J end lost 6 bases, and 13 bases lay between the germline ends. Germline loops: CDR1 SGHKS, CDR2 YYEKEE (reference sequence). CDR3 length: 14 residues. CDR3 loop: CASSLRSVLKTQYF. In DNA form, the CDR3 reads TGTGCCAGCAGCTTGCGGTCCGTGCTAAAGACCCAGTACTTC.

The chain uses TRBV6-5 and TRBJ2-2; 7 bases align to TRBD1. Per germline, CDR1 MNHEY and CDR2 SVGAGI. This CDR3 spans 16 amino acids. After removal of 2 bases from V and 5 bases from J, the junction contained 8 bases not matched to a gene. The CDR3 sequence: CASSYIIIQGTGELFF. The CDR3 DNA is TGTGCCAGCAGTTACATAATAATACAGGGGACCGGGGAGCTGTTTTTT.

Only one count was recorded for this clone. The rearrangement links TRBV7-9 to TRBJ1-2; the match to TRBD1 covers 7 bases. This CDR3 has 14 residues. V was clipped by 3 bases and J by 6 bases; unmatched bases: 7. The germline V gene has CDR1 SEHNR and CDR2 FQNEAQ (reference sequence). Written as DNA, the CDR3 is TGTGCCAGCAGCTTGCTACAGGGGATCGATGGCTACACCTTC. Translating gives CASSLLQGIDGYTF. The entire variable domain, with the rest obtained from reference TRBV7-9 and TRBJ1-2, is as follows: DTGVSQNPRHKITKRGQNVTFRCDPISEHNRLYWYRQTLGQGPEFLTYFQNEAQLEKSRLLSDRFSAERPKGSFSTLEIQRTEQGDSAMYLCASSLLQGIDGYTFGSGTRLTVV.

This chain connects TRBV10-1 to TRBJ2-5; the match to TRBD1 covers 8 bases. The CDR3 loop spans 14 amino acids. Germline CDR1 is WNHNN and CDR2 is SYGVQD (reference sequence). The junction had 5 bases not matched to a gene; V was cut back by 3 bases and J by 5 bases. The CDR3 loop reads CASSDRTGYETQYF. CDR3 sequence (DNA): TGCGCCAGCAGTGATAGGACAGGGTACGAGACCCAGTACTTC.

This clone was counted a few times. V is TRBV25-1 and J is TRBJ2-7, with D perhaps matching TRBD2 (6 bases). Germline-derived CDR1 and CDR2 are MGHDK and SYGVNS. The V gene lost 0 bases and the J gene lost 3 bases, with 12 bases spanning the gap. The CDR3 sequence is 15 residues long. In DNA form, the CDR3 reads TGTGCCAGCAGTGAATATGGGGGGAAAGTCTACGAGCAGTACTTC. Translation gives CASSEYGGKVYEQYF.

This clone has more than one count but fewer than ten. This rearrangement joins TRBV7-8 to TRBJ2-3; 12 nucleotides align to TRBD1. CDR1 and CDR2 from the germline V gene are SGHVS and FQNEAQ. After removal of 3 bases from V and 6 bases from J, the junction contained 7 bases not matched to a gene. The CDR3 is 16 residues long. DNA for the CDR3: TGTGCCAGCAGCTTCCGGGACAGGGGGCTTGGTGATACGCAGTATTTT. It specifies CASSFRDRGLGDTQYF. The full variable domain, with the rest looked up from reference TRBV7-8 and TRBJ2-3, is GAGVSQSPRYKVAKRGQDVALRCDPISGHVSLFWYQQALGQGPEFLTYFQNEAQLDKSGLPSDRFFAERPEGSVSTLKIQRTQQEDSAVYLCASSFRDRGLGDTQYFGPGTRLTVL.

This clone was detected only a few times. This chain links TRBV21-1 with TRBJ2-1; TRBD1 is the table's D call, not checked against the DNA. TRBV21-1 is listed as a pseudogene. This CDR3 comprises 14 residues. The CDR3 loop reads CATSTGTQYNEQFF. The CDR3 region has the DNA TGTGCCACCTCCACCGGGACACAATACAATGAGCAGTTCTTC.

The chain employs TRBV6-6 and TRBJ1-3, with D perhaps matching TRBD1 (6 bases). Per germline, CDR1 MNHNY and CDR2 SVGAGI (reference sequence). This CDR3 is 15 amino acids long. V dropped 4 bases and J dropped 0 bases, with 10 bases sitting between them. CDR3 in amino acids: CASSSSDSSGNTIYF. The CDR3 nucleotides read TGTGCCAGCAGTTCCTCGGACAGCTCTGGAAACACCATATATTTT.

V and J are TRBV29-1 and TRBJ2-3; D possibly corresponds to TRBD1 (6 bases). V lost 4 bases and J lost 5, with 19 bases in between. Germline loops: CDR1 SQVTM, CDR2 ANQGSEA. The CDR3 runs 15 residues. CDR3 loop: CSVVGPRAGVDTQYF. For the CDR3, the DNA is TGCAGCGTTGTCGGCCCCCGGGCAGGGGTAGATACGCAGTATTTT.

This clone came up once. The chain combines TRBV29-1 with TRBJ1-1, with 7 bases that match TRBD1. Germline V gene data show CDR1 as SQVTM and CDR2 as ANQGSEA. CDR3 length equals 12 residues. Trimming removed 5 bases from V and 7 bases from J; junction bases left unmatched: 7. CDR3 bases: TGCAGCGTTTCACAGGGGTGGGGTGAAGCTTTCTTT. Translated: CSVSQGWGEAFF.

In DNA, the CDR3 is TGCAGCACGTGGACAGGGGGCGACCAAGAGACCCAGTACTTC. Translated: CSTWTGGDQETQYF. The chain has TRBV29-1 and TRBJ2-5; 11 nucleotides align to TRBD1. CDR3 length: 14 residues. Germline trimming cut 8 bases from V and 0 bases from J; bases unmatched to any gene: 5. In germline, CDR1 is SQVTM, CDR2 ANQGSEA.

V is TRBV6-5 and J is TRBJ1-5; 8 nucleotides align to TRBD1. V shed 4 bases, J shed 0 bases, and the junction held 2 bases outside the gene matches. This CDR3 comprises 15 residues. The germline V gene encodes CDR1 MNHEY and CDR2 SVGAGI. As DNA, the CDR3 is TGTGCCAGCAGTTGGGGACAGGATAGCAATCAGCCCCAGCATTTT. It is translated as CASSWGQDSNQPQHF.

The CDR3 sequence is CASSQGVGEAFF. The CDR3, as DNA: TGCGCCAGCAGCCAAGGGGTCGGAGAGGCTTTCTTT. This rearrangement joins TRBV4-1 to TRBJ1-1; D gene unclear. This CDR3 is 12 amino acids long. V lost 1 base to trimming and J lost 11 bases, with 11 bases between them. Germline V CDR1 and CDR2: MGHRA, YSYEKL.

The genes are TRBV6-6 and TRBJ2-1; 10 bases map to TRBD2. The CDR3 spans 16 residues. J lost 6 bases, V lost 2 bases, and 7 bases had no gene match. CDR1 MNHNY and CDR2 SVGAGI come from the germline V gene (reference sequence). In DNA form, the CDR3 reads TGTGCCAGCAGTTACCGCCCTAGCGGGAGAGGCAATGAGCAGTTCTTC. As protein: CASSYRPSGRGNEQFF.